This T cell receptor beta chain was sequenced in a study of blood T cell repertoires in COVID-19. J lost 8 bases, V lost 5 bases, and 7 bases had no gene match. The CDR3 loop spans 15 amino acids. Germline loops: CDR1 MNHEY, CDR2 SVGEGT. Authors' analysis steps: Amplification from reference gene primers served as the basis for estimated nucleated cell counts. Produced via immunoSEQ multiplex PCR; TCRdb's table is partial and in-frame only. V, J and clone size are taken as reported in that table, and D and trimming were inferred from the DNA itself. The sample includes 68,000 or so clones, roughly 89% of them seen just once.

V usage is TRBV6-2 or TRBV6-3 and J usage is TRBJ2-1; TRBD2 matches 12 bases. This TCR was recovered from a man aged 25-45 years with acute or convalescent COVID-19. Input material: peripheral blood. The DNA for the CDR3 is TGTGCCAGCAGTCCGACTAGCGGGAGTTCCGATGAGCAGTTCTTC. It encodes CASSPTSGSSDEQFF.